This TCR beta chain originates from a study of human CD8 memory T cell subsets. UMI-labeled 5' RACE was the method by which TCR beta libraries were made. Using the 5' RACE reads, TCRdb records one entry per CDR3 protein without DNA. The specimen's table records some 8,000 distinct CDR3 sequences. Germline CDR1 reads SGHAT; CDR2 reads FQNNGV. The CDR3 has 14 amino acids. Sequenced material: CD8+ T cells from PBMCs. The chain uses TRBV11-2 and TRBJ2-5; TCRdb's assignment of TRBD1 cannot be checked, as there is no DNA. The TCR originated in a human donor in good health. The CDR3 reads CASSYTTGIETQYF.